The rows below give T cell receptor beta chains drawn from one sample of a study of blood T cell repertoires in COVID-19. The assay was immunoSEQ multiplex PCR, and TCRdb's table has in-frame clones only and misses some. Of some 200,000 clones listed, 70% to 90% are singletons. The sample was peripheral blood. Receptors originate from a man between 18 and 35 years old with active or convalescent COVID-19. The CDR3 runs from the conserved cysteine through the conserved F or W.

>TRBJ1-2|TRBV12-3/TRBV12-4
CASSIQGIYGYTF
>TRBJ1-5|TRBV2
CASSGGTGTSNQPQHF
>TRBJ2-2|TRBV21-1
CASSIRQGAHTGELFF
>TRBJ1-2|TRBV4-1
CASSSTGNRDGYTF
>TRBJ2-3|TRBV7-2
CASSLSGGIAADTQYF
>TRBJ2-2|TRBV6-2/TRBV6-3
CASSEAGELFF
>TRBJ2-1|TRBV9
CASSPRWAGSEQFF
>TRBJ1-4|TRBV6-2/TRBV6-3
CASSRSRGANEKLFF
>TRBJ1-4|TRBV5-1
CASSRGSTNEKLFF
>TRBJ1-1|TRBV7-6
CAILSYMNTEAFF
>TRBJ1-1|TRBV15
CATSRGQGTEAFF
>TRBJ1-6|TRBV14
CASSLRTYSPLHF
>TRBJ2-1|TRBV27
CATARTGSYNEQFF
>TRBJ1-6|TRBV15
CATSYSGVKSSYNSPLHF
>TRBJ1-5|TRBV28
CASSDRGLQPQHF
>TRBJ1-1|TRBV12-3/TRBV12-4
CASSHSMNTEAFF
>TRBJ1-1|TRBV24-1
CATSDLHRIGGMNTEAFF
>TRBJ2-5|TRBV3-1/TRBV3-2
CASSLAGAQETQYF
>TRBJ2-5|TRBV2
CATASWEEETQYF
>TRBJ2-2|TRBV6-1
CASSEAHGGTAGELFF
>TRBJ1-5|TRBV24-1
CATSDPSRPQHF
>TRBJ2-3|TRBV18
CASSPDRVSTDTQYF
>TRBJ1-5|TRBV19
CASTVEADSNQPQHF
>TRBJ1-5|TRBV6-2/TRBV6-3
CASSRPLTGTPQHF